What follows describes a single T cell receptor (beta chain). Germline V gene lookup returns CDR1 SQVTM and CDR2 ANQGSEA. The V and J ends lost 4 bases and 5 bases respectively, with 11 bases between them. This CDR3 has 12 amino acids. Building of the TCR beta libraries involved iRepertoire HTBI primers and Arm-PCR of CDR3 regions. In TCRdb, the multiplex PCR reads were re-called with MiXCR into one record per CDR3 protein. The sample carries around 450,000 distinct CDR3 sequences, around 14% recorded once. Time point of the sample: newly diagnosed GD, antithyroid drugs for less than 3 months. RNA from PBMCs was the source of the TCR library. The data stem from a study of regulatory T cells in long-lasting Graves disease. This sample was shared with a second study, whose subject was T cells in Graves' hyperthyroidism and ophthalmopathy.

The clonotype was recovered from a woman aged 25 to 39 with Graves disease. The chain joins TRBV29-1 to TRBJ1-2; D is unresolved. The material was peripheral blood mononuclear cells (PBMCs), obtained at new diagnosis, from a patient treated with antithyroid drugs. In DNA, the CDR3 is TGCAGCGTTGTTGACATTCAGTATGGCTACACCTTC. Translation: CSVVDIQYGYTF.